Shown below are 16 T cell receptor beta chains from a single sample sequenced in a study of PD-1 blockade in classical Hodgkin lymphoma. Every patient had relapsed following autologous stem cell transplantation, and cohorts differed in brentuximab vedotin exposure. Here immunoSEQ multiplex PCR was the method, and the copy in TCRdb shows in-frame clones only, minus some. The table records 30,000 or so clones, roughly 82% of them present only once. The starting material was peripheral blood mononuclear cells (PBMCs), obtained at baseline. All receptors derive from a human donor with classical Hodgkin lymphoma.

The chain couples TRBV5-4 to TRBJ1-3; D is unresolved. Germline V gene lookup returns CDR1 SGHNT and CDR2 YYREEE (reference sequence). The CDR3 is 14 residues long. V was clipped by 1 base and J by 2 bases, with 7 bases between them. This CDR3 is CASSLRSAGNTIYF. CDR3 nucleotide sequence: TGTGCCAGCAGCTTGCGTTCGGCTGGAAACACCATATATTTT.

V gene TRBV6-6 combines with J gene TRBJ1-2; TRBD1 matches 8 bases. With 2 bases clipped from V and 6 bases from J, the junction kept 11 bases outside the gene matches. The CDR3 is made up of 16 amino acids. Germline CDR1 reads MNHNY; CDR2 reads SVGAGI (reference sequence). CDR3 nucleotides: TGTGCCAGCAGTTACAGAGGGACAGGTTACGTAGATGGCTACACCTTC. Translated, it gives CASSYRGTGYVDGYTF.

J is TRBJ1-3 and V is TRBV19, with 10 positions matching TRBD1. J was trimmed by 3 bases and V by 6 bases; bases with no gene match: 2. This CDR3 region has 14 residues. Germline V gene lookup returns CDR1 LNHDA and CDR2 SQIVND (reference sequence). CDR3 nucleotides: TGTGCCAGTAGAGACAGGGGGCATGGAAACACCATATATTTT. It encodes CASRDRGHGNTIYF.

V and J are TRBV7-8 and TRBJ1-5; D not certain. CDR3 size: 12 residues. The V gene's germline CDR1 is SGHVS and CDR2 FQNEAQ. The V gene lost 5 bases and the J gene lost 5 bases, with 7 bases spanning the gap. Here the CDR3 DNA reads TGTGCCAGCAGCCCGGACCATCAGCCCCAGCATTTT. This translates into CASSPDHQPQHF.

As to this clone: Other DNA sequences in this specimen translate into the identical CDR3. The gene calls are TRBV18 and TRBJ2-7; D not resolved. Per the germline V gene, CDR1 is KGHSH and CDR2 is LQKENI. V lost 6 bases, J lost 4 bases, and 7 bases lay in between. This CDR3 spans 11 amino acids. Written as DNA, the CDR3 is TGTGCCAGCTCCGGTGGGTACGAGCAGTACTTC. It codes for CASSGGYEQYF.

The chain has TRBV7-9 and TRBJ2-5, with TRBD1 matching 10 bases. Germline loops: CDR1 SEHNR, CDR2 FQNEAQ (reference sequence). The CDR3 has 15 residues. Trimming at V came to 3 bases and at J to 4 bases, leaving 5 bases not matched to a gene. Here the CDR3 DNA reads TGTGCCAGCAGCTTTGACAGGGGGCGTGGAGAGACCCAGTACTTC. Its protein product is CASSFDRGRGETQYF.

The chain combines TRBV7-9 with TRBJ2-5, with D possibly matching TRBD1 (6 bases). CDR1 is SEHNR and CDR2 is FQNEAQ in the germline V gene (reference sequence). V was shortened by 0 bases and J by 5 bases, with 13 bases between the two germline ends. This CDR3 spans 15 amino acids. As DNA, the CDR3 is TGTGCCAGCAGCTTAGCGGGGGCTAAGGGGGAGACCCAGTACTTC. Translation gives CASSLAGAKGETQYF.

This clone was observed a few times. This rearrangement joins TRBV29-1 to TRBJ1-1; the match to TRBD1 covers 9 bases. Trimming took 0 bases from V and 4 from J; bases not matched to a gene: 3. This CDR3 contains 14 residues. Germline V gene data show CDR1 as SQVTM and CDR2 as ANQGSEA. CDR3 region: CSVEDLQGATEAFF. The CDR3 DNA follows: TGCAGCGTTGAAGATCTACAGGGGGCCACTGAAGCTTTCTTT. The variable domain in full, with the rest retrieved from reference TRBV29-1 and TRBJ1-1, is SAVISQKPSRDICQRGTSLTIQCQVDSQVTMMFWYRQQPGQSLTLIATANQGSEATYESGFVIDKFPISRPNLTFSTLTVSNMSPEDSSIYLCSVEDLQGATEAFFGQGTRLTVV.

This chain connects TRBV20-1 to TRBJ2-1, with D perhaps given as TRBD1 or TRBD2 (6 bases each). The CDR3 length is 11 residues. Germline CDR1 reads DFQATT; CDR2 reads SNEGSKA (reference sequence). Trimming cost V 3 bases and J 9 bases, with 9 bases left between them. CDR3 amino acids: CSARGGSEQFF. Here the CDR3 DNA reads TGCAGTGCTAGGGGGGGCAGTGAGCAGTTCTTC.

This clone was observed a handful of times. V and J are TRBV19 and TRBJ2-6, with D possibly TRBD1 on 6 matching bases. The CDR3 length is 14 residues. Trimming left V 5 bases short and J 4 bases short, with 9 bases between. CDR1 and CDR2 from the germline V gene are LNHDA and SQIVND (reference sequence). CDR3: CASSPGAGANVLTF. In DNA, the CDR3 is TGTGCCAGTAGTCCAGGGGCAGGGGCCAACGTCCTGACTTTC.

This chain uses TRBV7-8 with TRBJ1-1; no definite D call. V was clipped by 7 bases and J by 2 bases, with 11 bases between them. This CDR3 spans 13 amino acids. CDR1 is SGHVS and CDR2 is FQNEAQ in the germline V gene. Here the CDR3 reads CASTPWVNTEAFF. CDR3 sequence (DNA): TGTGCCAGCACCCCCTGGGTTAACACTGAAGCTTTCTTT.

The chain is built from TRBV11-2 and TRBJ1-5; no clear D. From germline, CDR1 is SGHAT and CDR2 FQNNGV. Trimming removed 2 bases at V and 3 bases at J, with 5 bases between. The CDR3 is made up of 13 amino acids. Here the CDR3 reads CASSLSFNQPQHF. The CDR3 nucleotides are TGTGCCAGCAGCTTATCCTTCAATCAGCCCCAGCATTTT.

V gene TRBV2 combines with J gene TRBJ1-5; TRBD1 might be the D (5 bases). The CDR3 covers 13 residues. V dropped 6 bases and J dropped 5 bases, with 11 bases sitting between them. Germline V lookup: CDR1 SNHLY, CDR2 FYNNEI. The CDR3 loop is CASRQVQDQPQHF. Here the CDR3 DNA reads TGTGCCAGCAGACAAGTACAGGATCAGCCCCAGCATTTT.

This sequence joins TRBV2 and TRBJ2-6, with 7 bases matching TRBD1. CDR3 size: 18 residues. Germline CDR1 reads SNHLY; CDR2 reads FYNNEI. With 0 bases clipped from V and 0 bases from J, the junction kept 5 bases outside the gene matches. CDR3 amino acids: CASSEADRPSSGANVLTF. In nucleotides, the CDR3 is TGTGCCAGCAGTGAAGCGGACAGGCCCAGCTCTGGGGCCAACGTCCTGACTTTC.

The chain combines TRBV4-2 with TRBJ2-5; D not certain. The V gene's germline CDR1 is LGHNA and CDR2 YNFKEQ. The V end was cut by 0 bases, the J end by 5 bases, with 16 bases between. The CDR3 consists of 16 residues. The CDR3: CASSQDPGRYPETQYF. The CDR3 DNA sequence: TGTGCCAGCAGCCAAGATCCAGGCCGATATCCGGAGACCCAGTACTTC.

V gene TRBV11-3 combines with J gene TRBJ1-1; 8 positions match TRBD1. With 5 bases clipped from V and 1 base from J, the junction kept 6 bases outside the gene matches. CDR3 size: 15 residues. Germline CDR1 and CDR2: SGHNT and YENEEA. The CDR3 loop reads CASSPSGQGNTEAFF. CDR3 nucleotides: TGTGCCAGCAGCCCAAGTGGACAGGGGAACACTGAAGCTTTCTTT.